This T cell receptor beta chain emerged from a study of cytomegalovirus exposure and HLA in healthy donors. Turning to this clone: Antigen unknown.

J was trimmed by 6 bases and V by 8 bases; bases with no gene match: 10. Germline V gene data show CDR1 as MRHNA and CDR2 as SNTAGT. The CDR3 totals 15 residues. The PCR had 60 Vbeta and 13 Jbeta primers. The authors' processing: Later reanalysis found tens of millions of unique TCR beta chains, roughly 10 million of them shared. TCRdb's table, derived via immunoSEQ multiplex PCR, lists solely in-frame clones and lacks some. V and J calls and clone size are those listed in that table; D and trimming were worked out from the DNA. The repertoire includes tens of thousands of clones, 82% of them detected once, and 10% sits in the top ten. General study results and limits: Previous analysis showed most TCR beta V segments were productive about 87% or about 30% of the time. Later analysis identified a missense DCLRE1C variant that was linked to TCR beta V- and J-gene trimming.

The rearrangement links TRBV6-4 to TRBJ2-1; 10 positions match TRBD2. The source is a young woman in good health and CMV-seropositive. The material sequenced was PBMCs. In DNA form, the CDR3 reads TGTGCCAGCTCCCATTCTAGCGGGAGTCTCAATGAGCAGTTCTTC. This encodes CASSHSSGSLNEQFF.